These T cell receptor beta chains were read from a single sample in a study of patients and donors after allogeneic stem cell transplantation. MiXCR, run by TCRdb on the RT-PCR reads, gives a single entry per CDR3 protein. The profile covers about 400,000 distinct CDR3 sequences, with 15% to 20% appearing a single time and around 7.9% taken by the ten largest. Sequencing used blood, either unsorted or a sorted T cell fraction (not recorded which). Source of these receptors: a human donor who was either an allogeneic HSCT recipient or a stem cell or donor lymphocyte infusion donor (not recorded which). It is not recorded whose cells these are; they may come from a transplant donor. Both conserved end residues are part of each CDR3. The order of the fields is D gene, J gene, clone size, V gene, CDR3 protein, CDR3 DNA. D genes are given only for firm matches. For some rows the clone size is stated as once, few or many, or as a class when expanded; others skip it.

D gene: TRBD1; J gene: TRBJ2-5; clone size: NA; V gene: TRBV10-3; CDR3 protein: CAISESRQGAQTQYF; CDR3 DNA: TGTGCCATCAGTGAGTCGAGACAGGGGGCCCAGACCCAGTACTTC
D gene: NA; J gene: TRBJ1-1; clone size: many; V gene: TRBV5-1; CDR3 protein: CASSLRGQQNTEAFF; CDR3 DNA: TGCGCCAGCAGCTTGAGAGGACAACAGAACACTGAAGCTTTCTTT
D gene: TRBD2; J gene: TRBJ2-7; clone size: NA; V gene: TRBV28; CDR3 protein: CASTPMSRGGGKYF; CDR3 DNA: TGTGCCAGCACTCCTATGTCACGGGGGGGGGGCAAGTACTTC
D gene: NA; J gene: TRBJ2-1; clone size: few; V gene: TRBV9; CDR3 protein: CASSVLGLTYNEQFF; CDR3 DNA: TGTGCCAGCAGCGTATTGGGACTTACCTACAATGAGCAGTTCTTC
D gene: NA; J gene: TRBJ1-2; clone size: few; V gene: TRBV6-1; CDR3 protein: CASRYYREDNYGYTF; CDR3 DNA: TGTGCCAGCAGATATTACAGGGAGGACAACTATGGCTACACCTTC
D gene: TRBD2; J gene: TRBJ2-2; clone size: NA; V gene: TRBV2; CDR3 protein: CASSEARRGAGELFF; CDR3 DNA: TGTGCCAGCAGTGAGGCTAGGCGGGGGGCCGGGGAGCTGTTTTTT
D gene: NA; J gene: TRBJ2-1; clone size: few; V gene: TRBV4-2; CDR3 protein: CASSQDFSEQFF; CDR3 DNA: TGTGCCAGCAGCCAAGATTTTAGTGAGCAGTTCTTC
D gene: NA; J gene: TRBJ1-2; clone size: NA; V gene: TRBV7-9; CDR3 protein: CASSRQEGDGYTF; CDR3 DNA: TGTGCCAGCAGCCGACAGGAGGGGGATGGCTACACCTTC
D gene: NA; J gene: TRBJ1-2; clone size: NA; V gene: TRBV19; CDR3 protein: CASSIAPDFYGYTF; CDR3 DNA: TGTGCCAGTAGTATAGCCCCGGATTTCTATGGCTACACCTTC
D gene: NA; J gene: TRBJ2-7; clone size: few; V gene: TRBV24-1; CDR3 protein: CATSESRRQYF; CDR3 DNA: TGTGCCACCAGTGAGAGCAGAAGGCAGTACTTC
D gene: NA; J gene: TRBJ2-5; clone size: few; V gene: TRBV5-6; CDR3 protein: CASSSAEGGQRETQYF; CDR3 DNA: TGTGCCAGCAGCTCGGCTGAGGGAGGCCAGAGGGAGACCCAGTACTTC
D gene: NA; J gene: TRBJ1-1; clone size: few; V gene: TRBV6-4; CDR3 protein: CASSEETGNTEAFF; CDR3 DNA: TGTGCCAGCAGCGAAGAGACAGGGAACACTGAAGCTTTCTTT
D gene: NA; J gene: TRBJ2-1; clone size: NA; V gene: TRBV27; CDR3 protein: CASSFHRRDEQFF; CDR3 DNA: TGTGCCAGCAGTTTTCATAGACGTGATGAGCAGTTCTTC
D gene: TRBD2; J gene: TRBJ2-1; clone size: NA; V gene: TRBV12-3/TRBV12-4; CDR3 protein: CASSFGRNPYNEQFF; CDR3 DNA: TGTGCCAGCAGTTTCGGGAGGAATCCCTACAATGAGCAGTTCTTC
D gene: TRBD2; J gene: TRBJ2-4; clone size: NA; V gene: TRBV5-1; CDR3 protein: CASSTASGRAGDIQYF; CDR3 DNA: TGCGCCAGCAGTACGGCTAGCGGGAGGGCCGGGGACATTCAGTACTTC
D gene: NA; J gene: TRBJ2-7; clone size: NA; V gene: TRBV27; CDR3 protein: CASRGLGGEQYF; CDR3 DNA: TGTGCCAGCAGGGGCCTAGGGGGCGAGCAGTACTTC
D gene: NA; J gene: TRBJ2-2; clone size: few; V gene: TRBV19; CDR3 protein: CASSIGAGHPIRNTGELFF; CDR3 DNA: TGTGCCAGTAGTATAGGGGCGGGACACCCTATAAGGAACACCGGGGAGCTGTTTTTT
D gene: NA; J gene: TRBJ2-1; clone size: few; V gene: TRBV5-1; CDR3 protein: CASSLVSGGFNEQFF; CDR3 DNA: TGCGCCAGCAGCTTGGTTAGCGGCGGATTTAATGAGCAGTTCTTC
D gene: NA; J gene: TRBJ1-4; clone size: NA; V gene: TRBV6-1; CDR3 protein: CASSGLATNEKLFF; CDR3 DNA: TGTGCCAGCAGTGGGCTCGCAACTAATGAAAAACTGTTTTTT
D gene: NA; J gene: TRBJ1-4; clone size: NA; V gene: TRBV6-4; CDR3 protein: CASSDSWGRAFF; CDR3 DNA: TGTGCCAGCAGTGACTCTTGGGGGAGGGCGTTTTTT
D gene: NA; J gene: TRBJ2-3; clone size: NA; V gene: TRBV5-4; CDR3 protein: CASSGPWAGASTDTQYF; CDR3 DNA: TGTGCCAGCAGCGGGCCCTGGGCGGGCGCTAGCACAGATACGCAGTATTTT
D gene: NA; J gene: TRBJ2-5; clone size: few; V gene: TRBV3-1; CDR3 protein: CASSLGLQKETQYF; CDR3 DNA: TGTGCCAGCAGCCTGGGGCTTCAGAAGGAGACCCAGTACTTC
D gene: NA; J gene: TRBJ2-2; clone size: NA; V gene: TRBV5-1; CDR3 protein: CASSPKVAGSGELFF; CDR3 DNA: TGCGCCAGCAGCCCGAAGGTCGCGGGAAGTGGGGAGCTGTTTTTT
D gene: NA; J gene: TRBJ1-2; clone size: many; V gene: TRBV12-3/TRBV12-4; CDR3 protein: CASSTHYGYTF; CDR3 DNA: TGTGCCAGCAGTACCCATTATGGCTACACCTTC
D gene: TRBD1; J gene: TRBJ1-2; clone size: NA; V gene: TRBV7-8; CDR3 protein: CASSLPSGTETIYHYGYTF; CDR3 DNA: TGTGCCAGCAGCTTACCTTCCGGGACAGAGACTATATACCACTATGGCTACACCTTC
D gene: NA; J gene: TRBJ2-1; clone size: few; V gene: TRBV6-1; CDR3 protein: CASRRSGGGNEQFF; CDR3 DNA: TGTGCCAGCAGGAGGTCGGGTGGGGGCAATGAGCAGTTCTTC
D gene: NA; J gene: TRBJ2-3; clone size: NA; V gene: TRBV20-1; CDR3 protein: CSPEGEGTDTQYF; CDR3 DNA: TGCAGTCCAGAGGGGGAAGGCACAGATACGCAGTATTTT
D gene: NA; J gene: TRBJ2-1; clone size: few; V gene: TRBV7-9; CDR3 protein: CASSLLNYNEQFF; CDR3 DNA: TGTGCCAGCAGCTTACTCAATTACAATGAGCAGTTCTTC
D gene: NA; J gene: TRBJ1-2; clone size: NA; V gene: TRBV4-1; CDR3 protein: CASSHLKGDTNGYTF; CDR3 DNA: TGCGCCAGCAGCCACCTTAAAGGTGACACCAATGGCTACACCTTC
D gene: NA; J gene: TRBJ2-1; clone size: few; V gene: TRBV15; CDR3 protein: CATSRDQVSGLHNEQFF; CDR3 DNA: TGTGCCACCAGCAGAGATCAGGTTTCGGGCCTACACAATGAGCAGTTCTTC
D gene: NA; J gene: TRBJ1-1; clone size: few; V gene: TRBV2; CDR3 protein: CASSIERGASTEAFF; CDR3 DNA: TGTGCCAGCAGCATCGAACGGGGGGCGAGTACTGAAGCTTTCTTT
D gene: NA; J gene: TRBJ1-4; clone size: NA; V gene: TRBV4-3; CDR3 protein: CASSQGEGVTRANEKLFF; CDR3 DNA: TGCGCCAGCAGCCAAGGGGAGGGGGTTACGAGGGCTAATGAAAAACTGTTTTTT
D gene: TRBD1; J gene: TRBJ2-7; clone size: NA; V gene: TRBV20-1; CDR3 protein: CSARDFGQGSDEQYF; CDR3 DNA: TGCAGTGCTAGAGACTTCGGACAGGGAAGCGACGAGCAGTACTTC
D gene: NA; J gene: TRBJ1-1; clone size: NA; V gene: TRBV6-4; CDR3 protein: CASSDRGGTEAFF; CDR3 DNA: TGTGCCAGCAGTGACAGGGGAGGCACTGAAGCTTTCTTT
D gene: NA; J gene: TRBJ2-7; clone size: NA; V gene: TRBV5-1; CDR3 protein: CASSLLDGTYEQYF; CDR3 DNA: TGCGCCAGCAGCTTGTTGGACGGGACCTACGAGCAGTACTTC
D gene: NA; J gene: TRBJ1-1; clone size: many; V gene: TRBV12-3/TRBV12-4; CDR3 protein: CAIQKGSQNTEAFF; CDR3 DNA: TGTGCCATTCAAAAGGGCTCCCAGAACACTGAAGCTTTCTTT
D gene: NA; J gene: TRBJ2-5; clone size: NA; V gene: TRBV10-3; CDR3 protein: CAPRRLGACQETQYF; CDR3 DNA: TGTGCCCCACGGAGGCTGGGGGCATGCCAAGAGACCCAGTACTTC
D gene: NA; J gene: TRBJ1-1; clone size: NA; V gene: TRBV6-5; CDR3 protein: CASSYSSRRNTEAFF; CDR3 DNA: TGTGCCAGCAGTTACTCTAGTAGGAGGAACACTGAAGCTTTCTTT
D gene: TRBD1; J gene: TRBJ1-5; clone size: NA; V gene: TRBV5-1; CDR3 protein: CASSPGTGGAQPQHF; CDR3 DNA: TGCGCCAGCAGCCCCGGGACAGGGGGAGCTCAGCCCCAGCATTTT
D gene: NA; J gene: TRBJ1-1; clone size: NA; V gene: TRBV30; CDR3 protein: CAWRVRESAEAFF; CDR3 DNA: TGTGCCTGGAGGGTAAGGGAGAGCGCTGAAGCTTTCTTT
D gene: NA; J gene: TRBJ2-7; clone size: few; V gene: TRBV12-3/TRBV12-4; CDR3 protein: CASSLRRNYEQYF; CDR3 DNA: TGTGCCAGCAGTTTAAGGAGGAACTACGAGCAGTACTTC
D gene: NA; J gene: TRBJ2-2; clone size: NA; V gene: TRBV7-6; CDR3 protein: CASSLRTPITGELFF; CDR3 DNA: TGTGCCAGCAGCTTAAGAACTCCTATCACCGGGGAGCTGTTTTTT
D gene: NA; J gene: TRBJ1-2; clone size: few; V gene: TRBV5-1; CDR3 protein: CASSLVQSNYGYTF; CDR3 DNA: TGCGCCAGCAGCTTGGTCCAGTCTAACTATGGCTACACCTTC
D gene: TRBD2; J gene: TRBJ2-5; clone size: NA; V gene: TRBV5-1; CDR3 protein: CASSPSPGLAKQETQYF; CDR3 DNA: TGCGCCAGCAGCCCTAGCCCGGGACTAGCGAAACAAGAGACCCAGTACTTC
D gene: NA; J gene: TRBJ2-7; clone size: few; V gene: TRBV20-1; CDR3 protein: CSAGLGNEQYF; CDR3 DNA: TGCAGTGCTGGTTTGGGAAACGAGCAGTACTTC
D gene: NA; J gene: TRBJ1-2; clone size: NA; V gene: TRBV7-8; CDR3 protein: CASSLAFDRSNYGYTF; CDR3 DNA: TGTGCCAGCAGCTTAGCCTTCGACAGATCTAACTATGGCTACACCTTC
D gene: NA; J gene: TRBJ2-5; clone size: few; V gene: TRBV19; CDR3 protein: CASLRQGQETQYF; CDR3 DNA: TGTGCCTCCCTGCGGCAGGGTCAAGAGACCCAGTACTTC
D gene: TRBD2; J gene: TRBJ2-7; clone size: few; V gene: TRBV5-5; CDR3 protein: CASSPPLSGRTTYEQYF; CDR3 DNA: TGTGCCAGCAGCCCCCCGCTGAGCGGGAGAACAACCTACGAGCAGTACTTC